This T cell receptor beta chain was retrieved from a study of T cell changes during pregnancy in multiple sclerosis. Profiling relied on immunoSEQ multiplex PCR, and the TCRdb table lists in-frame clones only, not all of them. This sample yields 40,000 to 55,000 clones, of which roughly 88% are seen a single time; about 4.5% belongs to the top ten. Germline-derived CDR1 and CDR2 are GTSNPN and SVGIG (reference sequence). Trimming left V 5 bases short and J 0 bases short, with 7 bases between. The CDR3 loop spans 12 amino acids. The chain couples TRBV30 to TRBJ1-1, with D perhaps TRBD1 (5 bases). The material was peripheral blood, obtained in the second trimester of pregnancy. The TCR originated in a female donor in good health, enrolled as a control in a pregnancy study. The CDR3 nucleotides are TGTGCCTGGGCAGGGATGAACACTGAAGCTTTCTTT. It translates to CAWAGMNTEAFF.